One sample yielded the 16 T cell receptor beta chains listed below, sequenced in a study of shared clonotypes between healthy human individuals (dated by TCRdb to about 2020). The library was generated by the immunoSEQ multiplex PCR assay. TCRdb holds this immuneACCESS table with in-frame rearrangements only. Some clones are missing; in checked studies, unresolved V genes explain under half, and the rest has no known cause. Across this sample there are more than 2 million clones, with under 97% seen only once. Roughly 0.13% of the sample lies in the top ten. Sequencing input: naive CD4+ T cells sorted from blood. What this sample's cell subset or site label stands for: CD45RA+ positively selected. These receptors all come from a man between 18 and 29 years old in good health.

The chain employs TRBV11-3 and TRBJ2-1; the match to TRBD1 covers 9 bases. The CDR3 length is 13 residues. V gave up 5 bases and J gave up 12 bases; unmatched junction bases: 8. Germline V gene sequence: CDR1 SGHNT, CDR2 YENEEA. The CDR3, as DNA: TGTGCCAGCAGCGCGGGACAGGGAGGGTTGCAGTTCTTC. This translates into CASSAGQGGLQFF.

The chain joins TRBV11-2 to TRBJ2-2, with no clear D. In germline, CDR1 is SGHAT, CDR2 FQNNGV. This CDR3 is 13 amino acids long. V was clipped by 6 bases and J by 5 bases, with 10 bases between them. The chain's CDR3 is CASSSSVTGELFF. The CDR3, as DNA: TGTGCCAGCAGTTCCTCGGTGACCGGGGAGCTGTTTTTT.

The J gene is TRBJ2-1, the V gene TRBV5-4; the D is unclear. Trimming cost V 8 bases and J 2 bases, with 14 bases left between them. The CDR3 totals 14 residues. Germline CDR1 SGHNT, CDR2 YYREEE (reference sequence). The CDR3 DNA is TGTGCCAGTGGTCTGGCAGAAGCCTACAATGAGCAGTTCTTC. Its translation: CASGLAEAYNEQFF.

The chain is built from TRBV4-2 and TRBJ1-2; 8 bases are a match to TRBD1. V gave up 3 bases and J gave up 6 bases; unmatched junction bases: 15. CDR1 and CDR2 (germline): LGHNA, YNFKEQ. This CDR3 comprises 17 residues. The CDR3 reads CASSQATRTGSFDGYTF. CDR3 coding DNA: TGTGCCAGCAGCCAGGCTACCCGGACAGGGTCTTTCGATGGCTACACCTTC.

The rearrangement links TRBV9 to TRBJ1-2; 11 bases align to TRBD1. Germline-derived CDR1 and CDR2 are SGDLS and YYNGEE. The CDR3 is 16 amino acids. Trimming at V came to 4 bases and at J to 5 bases, leaving 10 bases not matched to a gene. CDR3 region: CASSTGGTGGGYGYTF. As DNA, the CDR3 is TGTGCCAGCAGCACCGGAGGGACAGGGGGAGGTTATGGCTACACCTTC.

The J gene is TRBJ1-2, the V gene TRBV10-1, with D uncertain. V lost 0 bases to trimming and J lost 3 bases, with 11 bases between them. This CDR3 is 15 amino acids long. Per germline, CDR1 WNHNN and CDR2 SYGVQD (reference sequence). The CDR3 spells CASSESAFPYYGYTF. The CDR3 nucleotides are TGCGCCAGCAGTGAGTCAGCTTTTCCCTACTATGGCTACACCTTC.

The chain recombines TRBV5-1 with TRBJ1-5; tentatively, D is TRBD1 (5 bases). The CDR3 runs to 14 residues. CDR1 is SGHRS, CDR2 YFSETQ, per germline. Between the trimmed V and J ends, which lost 4 bases and 5 bases, there was a span of 13 bases. CDR3 sequence reads: CASSPTGGDQPQHF. The CDR3 bases are TGCGCCAGCAGCCCCACGGGGGGGGATCAGCCCCAGCATTTT.

The rearrangement uses TRBV18 and TRBJ2-1, with 13 nucleotides matching TRBD2. Losses at the gene ends were 2 bases for V and 4 bases for J; bases not matched to a gene: 2. The CDR3 runs to 16 residues. Germline CDR1 reads KGHSH; CDR2 reads LQKENI. For the CDR3, the DNA is TGTGCCAGCTCACCAGGACTAGCGGGAGAGTACAATGAGCAGTTCTTC. The encoded protein is CASSPGLAGEYNEQFF.

J is TRBJ2-1 and V is TRBV5-4; TRBD2 aligns across 12 bases. The germline gives CDR1 SGHNT, CDR2 YYREEE (reference sequence). Trimming at V came to 5 bases and at J to 4 bases, leaving 4 bases not matched to a gene. This CDR3 contains 15 residues. CDR3: CASRVGTSGYNEQFF. The CDR3 DNA follows: TGTGCCAGCAGGGTAGGGACTAGCGGGTACAATGAGCAGTTCTTC.

This clone occurred once. Other DNA sequences of this sample code for an identical CDR3. This chain links TRBV30 with TRBJ1-2; D gene unclear. The CDR3 has 13 amino acids. The germline V and J ends were trimmed by 3 bases and 5 bases, with 13 bases remaining between them. Germline CDR1 is GTSNPN and CDR2 is SVGIG (reference sequence). CDR3 in amino acids: CAWSPPPVYGYTF. The CDR3 region has the DNA TGTGCCTGGAGCCCCCCTCCAGTATATGGCTACACCTTC.

Here the CDR3 DNA reads TGTGCCAGCAGCCTCGGGGGGCAGACCTACGAGCAGTACTTC. This codes for CASSLGGQTYEQYF. The V and J genes are TRBV9 and TRBJ2-7, with D possibly matching TRBD2 (7 bases). Germline CDR1 SGDLS, CDR2 YYNGEE. The V end was cut by 4 bases, the J end by 2 bases, with 13 bases between. This CDR3 has 14 amino acids.

This clone was seen once. This rearrangement joins TRBV5-6 to TRBJ2-7; maybe TRBD1 (6 bases). Germline loops: CDR1 SGHDT, CDR2 YYEEEE. Trimming shortened V by 5 bases and J by 2 bases, and 23 bases separated the two germline ends. The CDR3 is 17 amino acids. CDR3 protein: CASRLGQNDVNTYEQYF. The DNA of the CDR3 is TGTGCCAGCAGACTGGGACAAAACGACGTTAACACCTACGAGCAGTACTTC.

This rearrangement joins TRBV10-2 to TRBJ2-7; tentatively, D is TRBD2 (6 bases). The germline gives CDR1 WSHSY, CDR2 SAAADI. The CDR3 runs to 15 residues. Trimming stripped 6 bases from V and 2 bases from J, with 17 bases between. The CDR3 protein is CASSRTGTGTYEQYF. In DNA, the CDR3 is TGCGCCAGCAGCCGAACCGGGACTGGGACCTACGAGCAGTACTTC.

This clone was counted a single time. This chain links TRBV28 with TRBJ2-3; tentative D call: TRBD2 (6 bases). The CDR3 has 15 amino acids. Looked up from germline, CDR1 is MDHEN and CDR2 is SYDVKM. V lost 5 bases and J lost 1, with 13 bases in between. DNA of the CDR3: TGTGCCAGCAGTCCCCTGGGCGGGGGCACAGATACGCAGTATTTT. It is translated as CASSPLGGGTDTQYF.

Concerning this clone itself: Other DNA sequences of this sample code for an identical CDR3. The chain employs TRBV20-1 and TRBJ2-3; D is undetermined. Between the trimmed V and J ends, which lost 6 bases and 3 bases, there was a span of 4 bases. This CDR3 is built from 10 residues. The germline CDR1 and CDR2 sequences are DFQATT and SNEGSKA (reference sequence). DNA of the CDR3: TGCAGTGCCAGAACAGATACGCAGTATTTT. Encoded protein: CSARTDTQYF.

The V and J genes are TRBV6-5 and TRBJ2-7; D remains unclear. CDR1 and CDR2 (germline): MNHEY, SVGAGI. Trimming removed 7 bases from V and 2 bases from J, with 9 bases in between. CDR3 length: 12 residues. DNA of the CDR3: TGTGCCAGCAAAGACGACACCTACGAGCAGTACTTC. This encodes CASKDDTYEQYF.